The 25 T cell receptor beta chains listed next were all sequenced from one sample in a study of blood T cell repertoires in COVID-19. Here immunoSEQ multiplex PCR was the method, and the copy in TCRdb shows in-frame clones only, minus some. The sample shows fewer than 100,000 clones, around 72% of them seen only once. Input material: peripheral blood. Receptors originate from a man in his 70s with acute or convalescent COVID-19.

The J gene is TRBJ2-1, the V gene TRBV7-2; 10 nucleotides agree with TRBD2. The V and J ends lost 5 bases and 2 bases, in that order; junction bases with no gene match: 3. Germline assignment: CDR1 SGHTA and CDR2 FQGNSA. This CDR3 contains 15 residues. The CDR3 here is CASSDGLAAYNEQFF. In DNA form, the CDR3 reads TGTGCCAGCAGCGACGGACTAGCGGCCTACAATGAGCAGTTCTTC.

V and J are TRBV7-8 and TRBJ2-7; 9 bases fit TRBD1. The CDR3 totals 13 residues. J was trimmed by 12 bases and V by 6 bases; bases with no gene match: 12. Germline CDR1 reads SGHVS; CDR2 reads FQNEAQ. The CDR3, as DNA: TGTGCCAGCAGGCCCAACAGGGGGCCCCAGGGGTACTTC. This sequence encodes CASRPNRGPQGYF.

About this clone: Other DNA sequences from this sample encode an identical CDR3 as well. The chain has TRBV28 and TRBJ2-7; tentatively, D is TRBD2 (6 bases). Trimming left V 6 bases short and J 2 bases short, with 11 bases between. The CDR3 has 13 residues. The germline V gene has CDR1 MDHEN and CDR2 SYDVKM. In DNA form, the CDR3 reads TGTGCCAGCAGAGGGGACTCCACCTACGAGCAGTACTTC. Amino acid sequence: CASRGDSTYEQYF.

The V gene is TRBV5-1, the J gene TRBJ1-4; D is unresolved. This CDR3 spans 13 amino acids. Germline V gene lookup returns CDR1 SGHRS and CDR2 YFSETQ. V lost 5 bases and J lost 6, with 11 bases in between. CDR3 region: CASRQNLDEKLFF. As DNA, the CDR3 is TGCGCCAGCAGACAGAACTTGGATGAAAAACTGTTTTTT.

The CDR3 region has the DNA TGTGCCAGCAGATCTAGCGGGGTCTCCAATGAGCAGTTCTTC. Amino acids: CASRSSGVSNEQFF. This rearrangement joins TRBV9 to TRBJ2-1, with 9 nucleotides matching TRBD2. There are 14 residues in the CDR3. Germline loops: CDR1 SGDLS, CDR2 YYNGEE. The V gene end was trimmed by 5 bases and the J gene end by 6 bases; junction bases not matched to a gene: 6.

This chain joins TRBV2 and TRBJ2-2, with 7 bases fitting TRBD1. From germline, CDR1 is SNHLY and CDR2 FYNNEI. V was clipped by 8 bases and J by 7 bases; unmatched bases: 7. CDR3 length: 13 residues. The CDR3 spells CASSTGLGGELFF. The DNA for the CDR3 is TGTGCCAGCTCGACAGGGTTGGGCGGGGAGCTGTTTTTT.

V is TRBV28 and J is TRBJ1-2, with TRBD1 identical over 11 bases. The V gene end was trimmed by 5 bases and the J gene end by 11 bases; junction bases not matched to a gene: 13. The CDR3 is 15 amino acids. CDR1 is MDHEN and CDR2 is SYDVKM in the germline V gene. DNA for the CDR3: TGTGCCAGCAGTGCCTATGGACAGGGGGCTCGAGGGTACACCTTC. It is translated as CASSAYGQGARGYTF.

The chain links TRBV9 to TRBJ2-5; 8 nucleotides match TRBD1. Per germline, CDR1 SGDLS and CDR2 YYNGEE. CDR3 length: 15 amino acids. Losses at the gene ends were 3 bases for V and 7 bases for J; bases not matched to a gene: 11. The CDR3 nucleotides are TGTGCCAGCAGCGCCAGACAGGGGTCGGCGGGGACCCAGTACTTC. Translating it yields CASSARQGSAGTQYF.

This rearrangement joins TRBV7-9 to TRBJ1-2; tentative D call: TRBD1 (5 bases). This CDR3 comprises 18 residues. The ends were cut back, 1 base at V and 0 bases at J, with 18 bases in the middle. The germline CDR1 and CDR2 sequences are SEHNR and FQNEAQ (reference sequence). CDR3 sequence (DNA): TGTGCCAGCAGCTTAGGGGGGGTAGGCACCACAGCTAACTATGGCTACACCTTC. Translated: CASSLGGVGTTANYGYTF.

The rearrangement uses TRBV29-1 and TRBJ1-1; D is unclear. Trimming shortened V by 3 bases and J by 7 bases, and 12 bases separated the two germline ends. CDR3 size: 12 residues. In germline, CDR1 is SQVTM, CDR2 ANQGSEA. Here the CDR3 reads CSVDNGRGEAFF. Written as DNA, the CDR3 is TGCAGCGTTGATAATGGACGGGGTGAAGCTTTCTTT.

V and J are TRBV2 and TRBJ1-1; D is unresolved. This CDR3 comprises 15 residues. Looked up from germline, CDR1 is SNHLY and CDR2 is FYNNEI. The ends were cut back, 10 bases at V and 1 base at J, with 19 bases in the middle. The CDR3 DNA is TGTGCCATTCCTATGTGGTCGGCGGGGAACACTGAAGCTTTCTTT. This translates into CAIPMWSAGNTEAFF.

This sequence joins TRBV7-2 and TRBJ2-7, with 7 bases identical to TRBD1. The CDR3 is 15 amino acids. In germline, CDR1 is SGHTA, CDR2 FQGNSA. V shed 5 bases, J shed 7 bases, and the junction held 14 bases outside the gene matches. In DNA, the CDR3 is TGTGCCAGCAGCAGCTCCGGGACAGCTGCTGAAGAGCAGTACTTC. Its protein product is CASSSSGTAAEEQYF.

This chain connects TRBV27 to TRBJ2-5, with D perhaps TRBD2 (5 bases). The V end was cut by 3 bases, the J end by 5 bases, with 19 bases between. This CDR3 contains 16 residues. Germline CDR1 is MNHEY and CDR2 is SMNVEV (reference sequence). The CDR3 spells CASSFSVSAPGETQYF. The CDR3 coding sequence is TGTGCCAGCAGTTTTAGCGTATCCGCGCCGGGGGAGACCCAGTACTTC.

The chain recombines TRBV6-5 with TRBJ2-7; TRBD1 matches 8 bases. V lost 7 bases and J lost 6; bases outside the gene matches: 11. The CDR3 covers 14 residues. Germline CDR1 reads MNHEY; CDR2 reads SVGAGI. CDR3 amino acids: CASTPETGVREQYF. In DNA, the CDR3 is TGTGCCAGCACCCCCGAGACAGGGGTTCGCGAGCAGTACTTC.

The chain recombines TRBV21-1 with TRBJ1-1. TRBV21-1 is a pseudogene locus. This CDR3 spans 8 amino acids. The CDR3 region is CASSPPFF. As DNA, the CDR3 is TGTGCCAGCAGCCCCCCGTTCTTT.

The chain recombines TRBV9 with TRBJ1-6; 7 bases fit TRBD1. Germline V lookup: CDR1 SGDLS, CDR2 YYNGEE. V was clipped by 4 bases and J by 6 bases; unmatched bases: 4. This CDR3 region has 14 residues. DNA of the CDR3: TGTGCCAGCAGCCGGGACAGACTTAATTCACCCCTCCACTTT. Translated, it gives CASSRDRLNSPLHF.

This sequence joins TRBV7-5 and TRBJ2-7; the D call TRBD1 from the table was never checked on the DNA. TRBV7-5 is deemed a pseudogene. The CDR3 sequence is 17 residues long. The CDR3 reads CASQSNPSTGRAYEQYF. For the CDR3, the DNA is TGTGCCTCGCAATCGAATCCTTCGACAGGCCGGGCCTACGAGCAGTACTTC.

There are a few counts of this clone. The rearrangement links TRBV12-3 or TRBV12-4 to TRBJ1-6; D ambiguous. The CDR3 sequence is 11 residues long. Trimming stripped 6 bases from V and 10 bases from J, with 7 bases between. CDR3 bases: TGTGCCAGCAGCTACGGGTCACCCCTCCACTTT. This codes for CASSYGSPLHF.

This chain joins TRBV12-5 and TRBJ2-1; 7 nucleotides align to TRBD2. Germline-derived CDR1 and CDR2 are LGHNT and FRNRAP. V shed 6 bases and J 5 bases; nucleotides not matched to a gene: 25. The CDR3 loop spans 20 amino acids. The CDR3 DNA reads as TGTGCTAGTGGAACCGCCAGGATGGGACTAACGCCTGATAAAAACAATGAGCAGTTCTTC. Its translation is CASGTARMGLTPDKNNEQFF.

This clone appeared a single time. The chain recombines TRBV12-3 or TRBV12-4 with TRBJ2-1; 8 nucleotides agree with TRBD1. The CDR3 is 13 residues long. The V segment lost 3 bases and the J segment 7 bases; nucleotides outside the gene matches: 2. CDR3 sequence: CASSLTGANEQFF. The CDR3 bases are TGTGCCAGCAGTTTGACAGGGGCGAATGAGCAGTTCTTC.

The chain uses TRBV18 and TRBJ2-6; 7 nucleotides match TRBD1. V gave up 1 base and J gave up 1 base; unmatched junction bases: 7. Germline loops: CDR1 KGHSH, CDR2 LQKENI. This CDR3 has 18 amino acids. CDR3 coding DNA: TGTGCCAGCTCACCACGACAGGGCAAGATATCTGGGGCCAACGTCCTGACTTTC. As protein: CASSPRQGKISGANVLTF.

The CDR3 is CASSIGGGKGSGANVLTF. CDR3 DNA sequence: TGTGCCAGTAGTATAGGCGGAGGGAAAGGATCTGGGGCCAACGTCCTGACTTTC. The V call is TRBV19, the J call TRBJ2-6; D perhaps matches TRBD2 (6 bases). The V end was cut by 1 base, the J end by 1 base, with 14 bases between. This CDR3 is 18 amino acids long. The germline CDR1 and CDR2 sequences are LNHDA and SQIVND (reference sequence). Full variable domain (outside the CDR3, taken from reference TRBV19 and TRBJ2-6): DGGITQSPKYLFRKEGQNVTLSCEQNLNHDAMYWYRQDPGQGLRLIYYSQIVNDFQKGDIAEGYSVSREKKESFPLTVTSAQKNPTAFYLCASSIGGGKGSGANVLTFGAGSRLTVL.

This chain connects TRBV7-2 to TRBJ2-2, with D maybe TRBD2 (5 bases). Germline CDR1 is SGHTA and CDR2 is FQGNSA. The CDR3 runs to 17 residues. V was shortened by 1 base and J by 1 base, with 13 bases between the two germline ends. CDR3 DNA sequence: TGTGCCAGCAGCTTAGAGCCTGAGGCGGGGAACACCGGGGAGCTGTTTTTT. It encodes CASSLEPEAGNTGELFF.

This clone was recorded many times. The same CDR3 arises from other DNA sequences in this sample as well. The genes are TRBV27 and TRBJ1-5; 7 bases align to TRBD1. V lost 7 bases and J lost 1; bases outside the gene matches: 7. This CDR3 comprises 15 residues. The germline V gene has CDR1 MNHEY and CDR2 SMNVEV (reference sequence). This CDR3 reads CASTPTGRSNQPQHF. The CDR3 nucleotides are TGTGCCAGCACCCCGACAGGGAGAAGCAATCAGCCCCAGCATTTT.

The J gene is TRBJ2-1, the V gene TRBV18; 9 nucleotides agree with TRBD2. In germline, CDR1 is KGHSH, CDR2 LQKENI. The CDR3 spans 15 residues. With V trimmed by 1 base and J by 5 bases, 3 bases remained unmatched. The CDR3 bases are TGTGCCAGCTCACCACTAGCGGGAGCCGACAATGAGCAGTTCTTC. Its translation: CASSPLAGADNEQFF.